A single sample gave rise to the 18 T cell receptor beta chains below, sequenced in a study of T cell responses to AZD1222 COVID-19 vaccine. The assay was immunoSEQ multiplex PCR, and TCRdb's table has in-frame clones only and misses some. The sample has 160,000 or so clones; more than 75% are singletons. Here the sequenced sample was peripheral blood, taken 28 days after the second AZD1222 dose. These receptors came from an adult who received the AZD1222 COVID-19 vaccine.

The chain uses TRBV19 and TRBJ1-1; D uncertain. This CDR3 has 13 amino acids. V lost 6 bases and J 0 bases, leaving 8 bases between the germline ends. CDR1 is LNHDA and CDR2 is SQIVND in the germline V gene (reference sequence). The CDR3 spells CASSPQMNTEAFF. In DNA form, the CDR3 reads TGTGCCAGTAGCCCACAGATGAACACTGAAGCTTTCTTT. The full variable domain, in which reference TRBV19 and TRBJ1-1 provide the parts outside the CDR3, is DGGITQSPKYLFRKEGQNVTLSCEQNLNHDAMYWYRQDPGQGLRLIYYSQIVNDFQKGDIAEGYSVSREKKESFPLTVTSAQKNPTAFYLCASSPQMNTEAFFGQGTRLTVV.

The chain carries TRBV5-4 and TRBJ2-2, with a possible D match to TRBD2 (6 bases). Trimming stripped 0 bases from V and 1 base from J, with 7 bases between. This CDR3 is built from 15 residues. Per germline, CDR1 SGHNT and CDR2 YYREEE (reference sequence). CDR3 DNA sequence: TGTGCCAGCAGCTTGGGCGGGGTGAACACCGGGGAGCTGTTTTTT. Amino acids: CASSLGGVNTGELFF.

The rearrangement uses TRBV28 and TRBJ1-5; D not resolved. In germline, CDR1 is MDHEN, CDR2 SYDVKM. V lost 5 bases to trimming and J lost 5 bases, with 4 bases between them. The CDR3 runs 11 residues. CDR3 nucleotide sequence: TGTGCCAGCAGTAACTATCAGCCCCAGCATTTT. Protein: CASSNYQPQHF.

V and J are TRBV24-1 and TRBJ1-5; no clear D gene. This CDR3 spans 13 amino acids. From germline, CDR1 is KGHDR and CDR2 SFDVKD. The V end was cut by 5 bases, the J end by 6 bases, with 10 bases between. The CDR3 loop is CATSGGESQPQHF. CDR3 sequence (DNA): TGTGCCACCAGTGGCGGGGAAAGTCAGCCCCAGCATTTT.

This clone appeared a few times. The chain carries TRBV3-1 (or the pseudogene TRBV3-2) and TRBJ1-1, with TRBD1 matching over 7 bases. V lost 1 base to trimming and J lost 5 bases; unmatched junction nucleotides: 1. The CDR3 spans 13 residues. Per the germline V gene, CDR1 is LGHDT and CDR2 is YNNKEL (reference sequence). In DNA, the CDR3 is TGTGCCAGCAGCCAAGCGACAGGGACTGAAGCTTTCTTT. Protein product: CASSQATGTEAFF.

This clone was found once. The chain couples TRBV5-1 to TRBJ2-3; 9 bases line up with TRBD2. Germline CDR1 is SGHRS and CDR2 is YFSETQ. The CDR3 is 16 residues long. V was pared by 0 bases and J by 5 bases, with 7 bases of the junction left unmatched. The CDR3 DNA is TGCGCCAGCAGCTTGGTTGCGGGGGGGCGAGGAGATACGCAGTATTTT. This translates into CASSLVAGGRGDTQYF.

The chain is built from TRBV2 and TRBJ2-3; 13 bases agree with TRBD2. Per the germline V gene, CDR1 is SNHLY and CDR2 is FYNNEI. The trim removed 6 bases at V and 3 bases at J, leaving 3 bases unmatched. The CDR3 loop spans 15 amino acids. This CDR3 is CASRTSGGATDTQYF. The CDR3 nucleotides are TGTGCCAGCAGAACTAGCGGGGGGGCAACAGATACGCAGTATTTT.

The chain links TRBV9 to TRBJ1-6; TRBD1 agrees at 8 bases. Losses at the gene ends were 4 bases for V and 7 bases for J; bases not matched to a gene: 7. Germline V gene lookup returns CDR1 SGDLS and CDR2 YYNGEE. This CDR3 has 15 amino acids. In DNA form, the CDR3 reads TGTGCCAGCAGCCCGACAGGGGCTGGGAATTCACCCCTCCACTTT. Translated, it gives CASSPTGAGNSPLHF.

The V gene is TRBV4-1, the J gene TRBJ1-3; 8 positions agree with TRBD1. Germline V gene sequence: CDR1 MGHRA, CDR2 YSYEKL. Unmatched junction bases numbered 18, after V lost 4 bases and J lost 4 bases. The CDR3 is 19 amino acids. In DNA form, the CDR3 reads TGCGCCAGCAGCCTGGACGCGCTATCCGGGACAGGACTCGGAAACACCATATATTTT. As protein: CASSLDALSGTGLGNTIYF.

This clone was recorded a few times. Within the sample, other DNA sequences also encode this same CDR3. The CDR3 DNA is TGTGCCAGCTCCCCTCCAGGCACAGATACGCAGTATTTT. Protein: CASSPPGTDTQYF. The chain employs TRBV18 and TRBJ2-3; unclear D gene. Germline CDR1 is KGHSH and CDR2 is LQKENI. This CDR3 spans 13 amino acids. V lost 6 bases to trimming and J lost 1 base, with 8 bases between them. Using reference TRBV18 and TRBJ2-3 for the parts outside the CDR3, the full variable domain is NAGVMQNPRHLVRRRGQEARLRCSPMKGHSHVYWYRQLPEEGLKFMVYLQKENIIDESGMPKERFSAEFPKEGPSILRIQQVVRGDSAAYFCASSPPGTDTQYFGPGTRLTVL.

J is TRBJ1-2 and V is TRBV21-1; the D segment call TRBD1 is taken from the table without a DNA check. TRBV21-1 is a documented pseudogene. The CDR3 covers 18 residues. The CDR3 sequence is CASSSPTVCYWGNYGYTF. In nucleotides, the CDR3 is TGTGCCAGCAGCAGCCCGACAGTCTGTTATTGGGGTAACTATGGCTACACCTTC.

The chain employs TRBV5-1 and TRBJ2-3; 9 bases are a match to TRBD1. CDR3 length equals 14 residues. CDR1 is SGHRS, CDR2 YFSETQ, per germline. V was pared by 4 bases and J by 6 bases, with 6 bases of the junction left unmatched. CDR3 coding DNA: TGCGCCAGCAGCCCGGGGACAGGGTCGGATACGCAGTATTTT. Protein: CASSPGTGSDTQYF.

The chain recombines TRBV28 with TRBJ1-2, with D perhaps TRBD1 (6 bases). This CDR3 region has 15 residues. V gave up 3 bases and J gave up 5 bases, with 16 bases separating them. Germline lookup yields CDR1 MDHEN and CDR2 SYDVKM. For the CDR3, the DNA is TGTGCCAGCAGTTTCCAGGGTGGGGGGCCTTATGGCTACACCTTC. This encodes CASSFQGGGPYGYTF.

The CDR3 region is CASSYGDSWGGELFF. For the CDR3, the DNA is TGTGCCAGCAGTTACGGGGACAGTTGGGGCGGGGAGCTGTTTTTT. V gene TRBV6-6 combines with J gene TRBJ2-2; 7 bases match TRBD1. Trimming took 2 bases from V and 7 from J; bases not matched to a gene: 7. Germline V lookup: CDR1 MNHNY, CDR2 SVGAGI (reference sequence). The CDR3 extends over 15 amino acids.

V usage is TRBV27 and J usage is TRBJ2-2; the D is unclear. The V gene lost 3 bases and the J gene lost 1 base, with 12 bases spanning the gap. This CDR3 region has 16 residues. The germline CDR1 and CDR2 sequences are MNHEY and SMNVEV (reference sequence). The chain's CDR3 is CASSFGYKLNTGELFF. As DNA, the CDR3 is TGTGCCAGCAGTTTTGGGTACAAATTGAACACCGGGGAGCTGTTTTTT.

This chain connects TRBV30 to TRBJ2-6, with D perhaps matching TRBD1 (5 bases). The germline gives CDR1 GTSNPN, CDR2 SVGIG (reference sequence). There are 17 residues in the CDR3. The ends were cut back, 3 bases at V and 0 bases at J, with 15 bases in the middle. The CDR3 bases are TGTGCCTGGAGACCGGTAAAGGGGATCTCTGGGGCCAACGTCCTGACTTTC. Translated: CAWRPVKGISGANVLTF. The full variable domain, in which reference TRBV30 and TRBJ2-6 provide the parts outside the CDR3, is SQTIHQWPATLVQPVGSPLSLECTVEGTSNPNLYWYRQAAGRGLQLLFYSVGIGQISSEVPQNLSASRPQDRQFILSSKKLLLSDSGFYLCAWRPVKGISGANVLTFGAGSRLTVL.

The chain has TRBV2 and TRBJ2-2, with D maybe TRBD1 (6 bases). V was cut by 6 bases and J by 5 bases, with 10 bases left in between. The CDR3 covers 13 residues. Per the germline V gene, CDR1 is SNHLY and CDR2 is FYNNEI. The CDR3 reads CASSFTGTGELFF. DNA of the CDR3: TGTGCCAGCAGCTTTACAGGGACCGGGGAGCTGTTTTTT. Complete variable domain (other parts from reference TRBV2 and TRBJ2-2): EPEVTQTPSHQVTQMGQEVILRCVPISNHLYFYWYRQILGQKVEFLVSFYNNEISEKSEIFDDQFSVERPDGSNFTLKIRSTKLEDSAMYFCASSFTGTGELFFGEGSRLTVL.

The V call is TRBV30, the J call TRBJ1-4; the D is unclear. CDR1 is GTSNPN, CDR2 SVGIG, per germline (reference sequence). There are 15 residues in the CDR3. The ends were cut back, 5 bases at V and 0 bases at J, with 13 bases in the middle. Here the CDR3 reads CAWGLWGATNEKLFF. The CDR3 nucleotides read TGTGCCTGGGGTCTTTGGGGAGCAACTAATGAAAAACTGTTTTTT.